This T cell receptor beta chain came from a study of beta chain features in type 1 diabetes. As to this clone: Its target is unknown.

This CDR3 region has 14 residues. Germline V gene sequence: CDR1 SGDLS, CDR2 YYNGEE. Trimming took off 3 bases at V and 2 bases at J, with 12 bases between the two ends. Expressed TCRB transcripts were sequenced because the isolated RNA had all been reverse transcribed beforehand. Repertoires were generated with immunoSEQ multiplex PCR, while TCRdb's copy carries only in-frame clones and drops some. The sample shows 350,000 to 450,000 clones, approximately 13% of them seen only once. Study conclusions and caveats: Researchers cautioned that cDNA sequencing could over-represent cells with high TCR expression. All four CD4+ subsets from Type 1 diabetes patients carried moderately but significantly shorter TCRB CDR3s. The influence of HLA type on TCRB rearrangement stayed undetermined. Naive, central memory and Treg TCRB repertoires appeared more alike in patients than in healthy donors.

The source is a man aged 25 to 45 in good health. The rearrangement uses TRBV9 and TRBJ2-7; D is ambiguous. Sequenced material: naive CD4+ T cells from blood. The CDR3 coding sequence is TGTGCCAGCAGCGCTGGCACGACCCCCTACGAGCAGTACTTC. The encoded protein is CASSAGTTPYEQYF.